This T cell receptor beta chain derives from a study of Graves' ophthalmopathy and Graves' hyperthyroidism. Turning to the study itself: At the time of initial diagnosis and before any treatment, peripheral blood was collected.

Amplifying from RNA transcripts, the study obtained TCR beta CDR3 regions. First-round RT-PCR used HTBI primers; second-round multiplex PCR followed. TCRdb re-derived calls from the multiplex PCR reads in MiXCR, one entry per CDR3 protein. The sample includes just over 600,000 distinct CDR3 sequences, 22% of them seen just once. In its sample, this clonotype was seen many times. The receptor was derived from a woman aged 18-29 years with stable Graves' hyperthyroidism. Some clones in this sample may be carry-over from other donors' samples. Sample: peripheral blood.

CDR3 region: CASSLEASKNIQYF. The DNA of the CDR3 is TGTGCCAGCAGCTTAGAGGCTAGCAAAAACATTCAGTACTTC. The chain combines TRBV7-8 with TRBJ2-4, with D uncertain. There are 14 residues in the CDR3. V was trimmed by 1 base and J by 3 bases, leaving 7 bases between them. Germline values: CDR1 SGHVS, CDR2 FQNEAQ.